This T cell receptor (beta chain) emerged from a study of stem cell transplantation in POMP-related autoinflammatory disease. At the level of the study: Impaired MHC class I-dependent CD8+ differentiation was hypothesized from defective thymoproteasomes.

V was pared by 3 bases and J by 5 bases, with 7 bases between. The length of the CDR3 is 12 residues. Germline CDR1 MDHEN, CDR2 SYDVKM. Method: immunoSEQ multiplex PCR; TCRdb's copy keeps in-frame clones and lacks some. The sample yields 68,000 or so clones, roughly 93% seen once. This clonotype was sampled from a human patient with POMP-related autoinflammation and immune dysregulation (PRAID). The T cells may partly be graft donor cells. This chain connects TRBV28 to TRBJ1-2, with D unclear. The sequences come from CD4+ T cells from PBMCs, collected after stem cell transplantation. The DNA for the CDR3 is TGTGCCAGCAGTTTGAAGTTTTATGGCTACACCTTC. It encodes CASSLKFYGYTF.